This TCR beta chain is from a study of blood T cells in healthy people across ages. Study results and limitations: Significant beta diversity loss was already apparent by age about 39, declining roughly linearly.

CDR1 and CDR2 from the germline V gene are SGHTA and FQGNSA. V gave up 7 bases and J gave up 0 bases; unmatched junction bases: 10. The CDR3 contains 17 residues. Primed by a sample-barcoded 5' primer and a J-beta primer mix, a second PCR proceeded for about 7 to 12 cycles. Each cDNA was tagged by a template-switch adaptor containing 12 random nucleotides. TCRdb re-derived calls from the 5' RACE reads in MiXCR, one entry per CDR3 protein. The sample lists 800,000 to 950,000 distinct CDR3 sequences; roughly 43% were seen once. Isolation yielded PBMCs, at least 6 million per sample, in every case. Concerning this clonotype itself: Its antigen is still unknown.

Material for sequencing was blood. This clonotype was sampled from a man aged 25-45 years in good health. The rearrangement links TRBV7-2 to TRBJ2-3; 10 bases line up with TRBD1. DNA for the CDR3: TGTGCCAGCAACTCCCGGACAGGGGGGCCTAGCACAGATACGCAGTATTTT. It codes for CASNSRTGGPSTDTQYF.